This T cell receptor (beta chain) came from a study of CD8 T cells in Susac syndrome. Losses at the gene ends were 5 bases for V and 4 bases for J; bases not matched to a gene: 9. CDR1 is LNHDA and CDR2 is SQIVND in the germline V gene (reference sequence). CDR3 length: 16 residues. Both CD4+ and CD8+ T cells were negatively isolated, and TEMRA cells underwent FACS enrichment. An amount of RNA that ranged from roughly 0.45 to 1 ug was reverse transcribed with random hexamers. TCRdb fed the immunoSEQ multiplex PCR reads into MiXCR, producing one record per CDR3 protein. Of around 71,000 distinct CDR3 sequences in the sample, about 92% were seen once.

The sequence was collected from a human donor with Susac syndrome. This sequence joins TRBV19 and TRBJ1-5; 9 bases are a match to TRBD1. The specimen was CD4+ T cells from PBMCs. CDR3 protein: CASSRPRQGGNQPQHF. The CDR3 nucleotides are TGTGCCAGTAGTCGGCCCCGACAGGGGGGGAATCAGCCCCAGCATTTT.